A selection of T cell receptor beta chains follows, all from one sample in a study of neoadjuvant anti-PD-1 for oral cavity cancer. Profiling relied on immunoSEQ multiplex PCR, and the TCRdb table lists in-frame clones only, not all of them. The table lists around 21,000 clones, 45% of them singletons. The sample consisted of tumor tissue, taken after nivolumab (anti-PD-1) treatment. Receptors were obtained from a person aged 35 to 85 with oral cavity squamous cell carcinoma. Each CDR3 is given with its conserved first and last residue.

v_gene	j_gene	CDR3aa
TRBV6-5	TRBJ2-5	CASSYGDRGQETQYF
TRBV7-9	TRBJ1-2	CASSRGTGSANYGYTF
TRBV7-2	TRBJ2-5	CASSSHGGRETQYF
TRBV6-5	TRBJ1-2	CASSYFGGQGNYGYTF
TRBV4-2	TRBJ2-1	CASSQEGGRGYYNEQFF
TRBV10-3	TRBJ1-5	CAISVSMSNQPQHF
TRBV5-1	TRBJ2-7	CASSLGQRDAQYF
TRBV5-6	TRBJ1-2	CASSLYGTGGSGGYTF
TRBV30	TRBJ1-6	CAWTGTGFNSPLHF
TRBV6-6	TRBJ1-1	CASSYWVDTEAFF
TRBV6-6	TRBJ1-5	CASSLQASQPQHF
TRBV25-1	TRBJ1-2	CASSGAYGYTF
TRBV2	TRBJ1-1	CASRAQWNTEAFF
TRBV7-2	TRBJ2-3	CASSLSRSTDTQYF
TRBV27	TRBJ2-2	CASMVRGGITGELFF
TRBV7-9	TRBJ1-2	CASSLARDRANGYTF
TRBV10-2	TRBJ1-2	CASSESKGDDGYTF
TRBV13	TRBJ1-1	CASSPGRDKNTEAFF
TRBV27	TRBJ2-2	CASSFDADREVNTGELFF
TRBV11-2	TRBJ1-5	CASSLGTNQPQHF
TRBV6-6	TRBJ1-5	CASSYSGGPQPQHF
TRBV11-2	TRBJ2-5	CASSFLPPTEQETQYF
TRBV9	TRBJ2-1	CASSVLGRGTYNEQFF
TRBV7-9	TRBJ2-7	CASSYVSGTNGQYF
TRBV19	TRBJ2-3	CASSIRRNRGGTDTQYF
TRBV5-8	TRBJ2-7	CASSSRTGLGYEQYF
TRBV29-1	TRBJ2-5	CSVSRRGQETQYF
TRBV5-4	TRBJ2-5	CASSLAGKETQYF
TRBV30	TRBJ1-3	CAWSEGGNTIYF
TRBV10-3	TRBJ1-1	CAISRTESRTEAFF
TRBV6-6	TRBJ2-1	CASSRSYHEQFF
TRBV19	TRBJ1-1	CASSIRTGPSMNTEAFF
TRBV5-6	TRBJ2-2	CASSLLRGWELFF
TRBV29-1	TRBJ2-2	CSVQAGANTGELFF
TRBV5-6	TRBJ1-6	CASSFGRQGQTSSPLHF
TRBV11-3	TRBJ2-5	CASSLGGLKSQETQYF
TRBV15	TRBJ1-5	CATSSDSNQPQHF
TRBV11-2	TRBJ1-1	CASTRGVVTEAFF
TRBV27	TRBJ1-2	CASSLSTGMSGYTF
TRBV19	TRBJ2-7	CASSHRTTEQYF
TRBV29-1	TRBJ1-4	CSVGVVGTANEKLFF
TRBV30	TRBJ1-6	CAWSVEVGPLHF
TRBV7-9	TRBJ2-2	CASRSSGTGPTGELFF
TRBV5-1	TRBJ2-5	CASSLGQVLQETQYF
TRBV11-2	TRBJ1-1	CASSPRAPRQNTEAFF
TRBV29-1	TRBJ1-2	CSAHRDLGSYGYTF
TRBV7-7	TRBJ2-2	CASSSASESNTGELFF
TRBV18	TRBJ1-6	CASSPGQSYNSPLHF
TRBV7-9	TRBJ2-7	CASSLAGRASEQYF
TRBV5-5	TRBJ1-2	CASSLETVGSGYTF
TRBV30	TRBJ1-5	CAWSVMGFGQPQHF
TRBV7-9	TRBJ2-5	CASSLAALGRAKETQYF
TRBV7-2	TRBJ1-2	CASSLAYGYTF